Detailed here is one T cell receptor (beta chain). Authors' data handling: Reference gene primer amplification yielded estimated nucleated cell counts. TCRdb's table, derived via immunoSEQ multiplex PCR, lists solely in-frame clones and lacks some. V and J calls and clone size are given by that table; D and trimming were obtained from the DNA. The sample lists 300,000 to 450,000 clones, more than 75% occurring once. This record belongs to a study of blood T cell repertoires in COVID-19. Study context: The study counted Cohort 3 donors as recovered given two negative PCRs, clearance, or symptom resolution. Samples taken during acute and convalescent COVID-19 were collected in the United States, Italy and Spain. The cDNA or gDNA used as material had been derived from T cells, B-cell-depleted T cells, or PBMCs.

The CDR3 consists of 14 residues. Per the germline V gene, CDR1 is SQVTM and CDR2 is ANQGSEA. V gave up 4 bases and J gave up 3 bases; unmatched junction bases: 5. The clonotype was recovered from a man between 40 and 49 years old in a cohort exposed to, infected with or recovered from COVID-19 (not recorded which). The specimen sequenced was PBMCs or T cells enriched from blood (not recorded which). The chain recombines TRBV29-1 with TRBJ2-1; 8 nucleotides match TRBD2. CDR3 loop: CSVGTGGYYNEQFF. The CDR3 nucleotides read TGCAGCGTTGGTACGGGAGGGTACTACAATGAGCAGTTCTTC.